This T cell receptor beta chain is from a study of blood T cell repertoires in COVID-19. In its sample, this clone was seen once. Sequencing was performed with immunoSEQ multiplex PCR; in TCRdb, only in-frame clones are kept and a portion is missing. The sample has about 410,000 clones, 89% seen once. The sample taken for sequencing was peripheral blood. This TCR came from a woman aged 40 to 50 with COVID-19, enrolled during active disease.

CDR3 residues: CASSNTQGISGANVLTF. The CDR3 region has the DNA TGTGCCAGTAGTAACACCCAGGGGATTAGTGGGGCCAACGTCCTGACTTTC. The J gene is TRBJ2-6, the V gene TRBV19; perhaps TRBD1 as D (6 bases). Germline CDR1 is LNHDA and CDR2 is SQIVND (reference sequence). The CDR3 has 17 residues. With 4 bases removed from V and 3 bases from J, the gap between germline ends came to 16 bases.